Listed below are T cell receptor beta chains from one sample, sequenced in a study of T cells in localized non-small cell lung cancer. The data were produced by immunoSEQ multiplex PCR, yet TCRdb's version contains in-frame clones alone and is incomplete. The data hold 31,000 or so clones, with about 89% observed a single time. The sequencing here drew on peripheral blood, taken before any cancer treatment. The receptor source for this set is a female donor older than 55 with stage I lung adenocarcinoma. The CDR3 runs from the conserved cysteine through the conserved F or W. D genes are given only for firm matches. Size is stated for part of the rows, as once, few or many counts, or as a class when the clone is expanded.

TRBV4-1,TRBJ2-3,.,few,CASSPWRDTITSTDTQYF,TGCGCCAGCAGCCCCTGGAGGGACACCATTACTAGCACAGATACGCAGTATTTT
TRBV12-5,TRBJ2-7,.,.,CASGLADGYEQYF,TGTGCTAGTGGTTTGGCCGACGGTTACGAGCAGTACTTC
TRBV6-4,TRBJ2-3,TRBD2,few,CASSDEASGADTQYF,TGTGCCAGCAGTGACGAGGCTAGCGGGGCAGATACGCAGTATTTT
TRBV20-1,TRBJ1-1,.,.,CSARTSTEAFF,TGCAGTGCTAGGACCAGCACTGAAGCTTTCTTT
TRBV7-9,TRBJ2-3,.,.,CASSRLSDTQYF,TGTGCCAGCAGCCGCCTCAGCGATACGCAGTATTTT
TRBV6-5,TRBJ2-5,.,.,CASSYGRGLSETQYF,TGTGCCAGCAGTTACGGACGGGGGCTGAGCGAGACCCAGTACTTC
TRBV7-5,TRBJ1-5,.,.,CAGGTGPSNQPQHF,TGTGCCGGCGGGACAGGGCCCTCCAATCAGCCCCAGCATTTT
TRBV29-1,TRBJ1-2,.,.,CSVQRGRAKGYGYTF,TGCAGCGTCCAACGGGGGAGGGCGAAGGGCTATGGCTACACCTTC
TRBV28,TRBJ2-5,TRBD1,few,CASSQARQGKETQYF,TGTGCCAGCAGCCAGGCACGACAGGGGAAAGAGACCCAGTACTTC
TRBV5-1,TRBJ2-2,TRBD2,.,CASSIQAERGTGELFF,TGCGCCAGCAGCATCCAAGCCGAGCGGGGCACCGGGGAGCTGTTTTTT
TRBV5-7,TRBJ2-7,.,.,CASSLGGPYEQYF,TGTGCCAGCAGCTTAGGTGGGCCCTACGAGCAGTACTTC
TRBV5-4,TRBJ2-2,TRBD1,.,CASSRVGGRAGELFF,TGTGCCAGCAGCCGCGTAGGGGGCAGGGCCGGGGAGCTGTTTTTT
TRBV11-2,TRBJ2-3,.,.,CASSLMDRDTQYF,TGTGCCAGCAGCTTAATGGACAGAGATACGCAGTATTTT
TRBV28,TRBJ1-2,TRBD1,.,CASRSTGVGGYTF,TGTGCCAGCAGGTCTACAGGGGTCGGAGGCTACACCTTC
TRBV4-3,TRBJ2-7,TRBD2,once,CASSQNLAGGAYEQYF,TGCGCCAGCAGCCAGAATCTAGCGGGAGGGGCGTACGAGCAGTACTTC
TRBV27,TRBJ2-7,TRBD2,.,CASSRTGGFYEQYF,TGTGCCAGCAGTAGGACGGGAGGGTTCTACGAGCAGTACTTC
TRBV5-5,TRBJ2-3,.,few,CASSRTGTLTDTQYF,TGTGCCAGCAGCCGGACCGGGACCCTCACAGATACGCAGTATTTT
TRBV9,TRBJ2-1,TRBD2,.,CASSLGTSGRGYNEQFF,TGTGCCAGCAGCTTGGGGACTAGCGGGAGGGGGTACAATGAGCAGTTCTTC
TRBV5-6,TRBJ1-1,TRBD1,.,CASSPDRGPTEAFF,TGTGCCAGCAGCCCCGACAGGGGGCCCACTGAAGCTTTCTTT
TRBV10-3,TRBJ2-7,TRBD2,.,CAISGLAGYEQYF,TGTGCCATCAGTGGACTAGCGGGCTACGAGCAGTACTTC
TRBV5-1,TRBJ1-2,TRBD1,.,CASSLAGTGQLGYGYTF,TGCGCCAGCAGCTTGGCTGGGACAGGCCAATTGGGGTATGGCTACACCTTC
TRBV29-1,TRBJ2-5,TRBD1,.,CSAPTGGGTQYF,TGCAGCGCCCCGACAGGGGGGGGAACCCAGTACTTC
TRBV6-5,TRBJ1-1,TRBD1,.,CAVGQKNTEAFF,TGTGCCGTGGGACAGAAGAACACTGAAGCTTTCTTT
TRBV2,TRBJ2-6,.,.,CASSERTGANVLTF,TGTGCCAGCAGTGAACGAACTGGGGCCAACGTCCTGACTTTC
TRBV28,TRBJ1-2,.,.,CASSLSPGNYGYTF,TGTGCCAGCAGTTTATCTCCGGGAAACTATGGCTACACCTTC
TRBV18,TRBJ1-1,.,.,CASSPPSRGDTEAFF,TGTGCCAGCTCACCACCTAGTCGGGGGGACACTGAAGCTTTCTTT
TRBV7-3,TRBJ2-1,TRBD2,once,CASSLSGSDEQFF,TGTGCCAGCAGCTTGAGCGGGAGCGATGAGCAGTTCTTC
TRBV6-5,TRBJ1-1,.,.,CASSFDGRNTEAFF,TGTGCCAGCAGTTTTGACGGACGGAACACTGAAGCTTTCTTT
TRBV6-5,TRBJ1-1,TRBD1,.,CASSYPSSGGGWEAFF,TGTGCCAGCAGTTACCCCTCCTCAGGGGGCGGCTGGGAAGCTTTCTTT
TRBV7-2,TRBJ2-7,TRBD2,once,CASSFRREEVQYF,TGTGCCAGCAGCTTTAGGCGGGAGGAGGTGCAGTACTTC
TRBV9,TRBJ2-2,.,.,CASTGTNTGELFF,TGTGCCAGCACCGGGACGAACACCGGGGAGCTGTTTTTT
TRBV7-6,TRBJ2-7,TRBD2,once,CASSKGTSGPYEQYF,TGTGCCAGCAGCAAAGGGACTAGCGGGCCCTACGAGCAGTACTTC
TRBV7-3,TRBJ2-1,.,.,CASSQGGSGSYNEQFF,TGTGCCAGCAGCCAAGGGGGTAGCGGATCCTACAATGAGCAGTTCTTC